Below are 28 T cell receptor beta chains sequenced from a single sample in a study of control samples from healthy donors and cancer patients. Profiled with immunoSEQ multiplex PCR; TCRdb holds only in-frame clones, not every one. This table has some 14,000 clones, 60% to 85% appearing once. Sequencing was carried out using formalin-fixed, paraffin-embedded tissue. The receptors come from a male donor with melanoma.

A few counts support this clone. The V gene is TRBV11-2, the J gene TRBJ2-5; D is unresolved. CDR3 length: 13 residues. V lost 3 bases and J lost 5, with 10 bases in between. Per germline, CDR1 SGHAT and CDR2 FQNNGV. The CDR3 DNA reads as TGTGCCAGCAGCTTCAGTTACGGCGAGACCCAGTACTTC. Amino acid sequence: CASSFSYGETQYF.

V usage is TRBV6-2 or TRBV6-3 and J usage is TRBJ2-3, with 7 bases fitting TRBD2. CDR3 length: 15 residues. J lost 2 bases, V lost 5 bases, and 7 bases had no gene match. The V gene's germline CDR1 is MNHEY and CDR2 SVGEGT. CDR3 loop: CASSQSGEYTDTQYF. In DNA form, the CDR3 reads TGTGCCAGCAGTCAGAGCGGGGAGTACACAGATACGCAGTATTTT.

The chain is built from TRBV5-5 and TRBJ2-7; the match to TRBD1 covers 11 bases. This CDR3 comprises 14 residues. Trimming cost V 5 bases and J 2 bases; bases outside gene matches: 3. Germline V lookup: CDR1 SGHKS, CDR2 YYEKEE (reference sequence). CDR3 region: CASRLGQGAYEQYF. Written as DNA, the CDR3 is TGTGCCAGCAGGCTGGGACAGGGGGCCTACGAGCAGTACTTC.

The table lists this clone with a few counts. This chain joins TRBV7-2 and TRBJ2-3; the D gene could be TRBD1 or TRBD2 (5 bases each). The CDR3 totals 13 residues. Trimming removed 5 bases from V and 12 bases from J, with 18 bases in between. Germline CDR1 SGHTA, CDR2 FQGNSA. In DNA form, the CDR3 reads TGTGCCAGCAGCCCTTTTGTCCGGGACCTTCAGTATTTT. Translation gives CASSPFVRDLQYF.

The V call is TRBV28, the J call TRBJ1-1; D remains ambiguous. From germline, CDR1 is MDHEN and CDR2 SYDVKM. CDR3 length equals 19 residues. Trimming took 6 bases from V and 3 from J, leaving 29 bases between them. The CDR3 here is CASSFLMSARPGRDTEAFF. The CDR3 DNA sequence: TGTGCCAGCAGCTTCCTCATGTCCGCACGGCCAGGACGGGACACTGAAGCTTTCTTT.

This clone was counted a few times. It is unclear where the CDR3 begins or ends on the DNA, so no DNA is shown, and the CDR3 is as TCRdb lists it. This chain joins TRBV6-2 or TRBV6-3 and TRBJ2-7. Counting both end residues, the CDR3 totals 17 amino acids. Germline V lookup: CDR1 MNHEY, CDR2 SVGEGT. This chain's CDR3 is CASSRAGPQMESYEQYF.

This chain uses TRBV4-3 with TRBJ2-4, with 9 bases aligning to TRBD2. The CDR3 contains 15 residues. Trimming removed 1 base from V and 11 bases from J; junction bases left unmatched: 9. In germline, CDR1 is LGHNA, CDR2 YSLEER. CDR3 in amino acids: CASSQGLAGAPLQYF. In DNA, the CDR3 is TGCGCCAGCAGCCAAGGGTTAGCGGGGGCCCCGCTTCAGTACTTC.

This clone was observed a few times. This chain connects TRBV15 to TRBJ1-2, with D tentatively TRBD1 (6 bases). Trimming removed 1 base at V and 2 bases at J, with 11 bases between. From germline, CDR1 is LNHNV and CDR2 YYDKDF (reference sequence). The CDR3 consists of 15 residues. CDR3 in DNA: TGTGCCACCAGCAGAGTAGGTACAGGGAACTATGGCTACACCTTC. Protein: CATSRVGTGNYGYTF.

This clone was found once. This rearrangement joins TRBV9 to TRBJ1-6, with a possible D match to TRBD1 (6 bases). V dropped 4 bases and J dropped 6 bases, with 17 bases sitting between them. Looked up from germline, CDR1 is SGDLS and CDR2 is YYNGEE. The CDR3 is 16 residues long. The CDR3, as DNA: TGTGCCAGCAGCACCAGTGGGGGGGCGAGTAATTCACCCCTCCACTTT. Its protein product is CASSTSGGASNSPLHF.

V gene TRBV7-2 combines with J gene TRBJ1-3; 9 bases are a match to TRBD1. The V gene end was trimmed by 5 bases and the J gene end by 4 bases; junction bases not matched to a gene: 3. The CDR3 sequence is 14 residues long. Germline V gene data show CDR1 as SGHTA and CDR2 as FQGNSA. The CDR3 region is CASSGDRDGNTIYF. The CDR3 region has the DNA TGTGCCAGCAGCGGGGACAGGGACGGAAACACCATATATTTT.

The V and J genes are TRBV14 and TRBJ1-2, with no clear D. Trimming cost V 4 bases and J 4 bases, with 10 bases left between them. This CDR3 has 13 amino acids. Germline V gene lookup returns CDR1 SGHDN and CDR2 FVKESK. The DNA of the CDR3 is TGTGCCAGCAGCCCGAGGGTGAGCTATGGCTACACCTTC. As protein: CASSPRVSYGYTF.

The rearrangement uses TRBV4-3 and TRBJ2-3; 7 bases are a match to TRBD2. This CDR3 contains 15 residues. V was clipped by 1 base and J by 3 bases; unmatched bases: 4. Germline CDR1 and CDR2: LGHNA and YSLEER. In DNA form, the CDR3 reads TGCGCCAGCAGCCAAGGTTGGGGGGGGACAGATACGCAGTATTTT. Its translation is CASSQGWGGTDTQYF.

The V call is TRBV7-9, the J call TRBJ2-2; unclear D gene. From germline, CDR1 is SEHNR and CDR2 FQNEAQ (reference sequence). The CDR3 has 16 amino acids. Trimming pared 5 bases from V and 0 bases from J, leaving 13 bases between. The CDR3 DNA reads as TGTGCCAGCAGCGCCGCCGACAAACCGAACACCGGGGAGCTGTTTTTT. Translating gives CASSAADKPNTGELFF.

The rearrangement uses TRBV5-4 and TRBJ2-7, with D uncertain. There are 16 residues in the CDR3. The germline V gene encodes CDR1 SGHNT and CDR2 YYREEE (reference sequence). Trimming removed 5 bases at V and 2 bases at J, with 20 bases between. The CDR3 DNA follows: TGTGCCAGCAGTCCCACAAGCAACACCTCAGCCTACGAGCAGTACTTC. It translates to CASSPTSNTSAYEQYF.

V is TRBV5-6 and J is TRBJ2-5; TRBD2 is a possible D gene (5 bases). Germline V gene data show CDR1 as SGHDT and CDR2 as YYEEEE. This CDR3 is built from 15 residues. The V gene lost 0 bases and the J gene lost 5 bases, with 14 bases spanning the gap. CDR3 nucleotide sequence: TGTGCCAGCAGCTTGGCCGGGGATCTTTGGGAGACCCAGTACTTC. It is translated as CASSLAGDLWETQYF.

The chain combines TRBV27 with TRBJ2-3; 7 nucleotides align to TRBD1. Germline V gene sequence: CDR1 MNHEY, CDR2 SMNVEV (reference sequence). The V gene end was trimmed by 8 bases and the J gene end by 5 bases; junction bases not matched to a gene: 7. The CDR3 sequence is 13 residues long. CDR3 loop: CASALGQLDTQYF. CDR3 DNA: TGTGCCAGCGCCCTGGGACAGTTAGATACGCAGTATTTT.

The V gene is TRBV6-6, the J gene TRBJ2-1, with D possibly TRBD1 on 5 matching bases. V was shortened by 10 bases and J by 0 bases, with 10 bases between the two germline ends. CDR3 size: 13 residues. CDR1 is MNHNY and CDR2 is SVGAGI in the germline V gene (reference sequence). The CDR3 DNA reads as TGTGCCACGTCCAGGGACTCCTACAATGAGCAGTTCTTC. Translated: CATSRDSYNEQFF.

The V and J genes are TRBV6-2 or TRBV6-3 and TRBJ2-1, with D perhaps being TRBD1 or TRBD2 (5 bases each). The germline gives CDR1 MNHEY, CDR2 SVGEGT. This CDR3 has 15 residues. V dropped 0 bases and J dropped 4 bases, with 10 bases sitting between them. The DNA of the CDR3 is TGTGCCAGCAGTTACTCGTCGGGGCCTTACAATGAGCAGTTCTTC. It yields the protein CASSYSSGPYNEQFF.

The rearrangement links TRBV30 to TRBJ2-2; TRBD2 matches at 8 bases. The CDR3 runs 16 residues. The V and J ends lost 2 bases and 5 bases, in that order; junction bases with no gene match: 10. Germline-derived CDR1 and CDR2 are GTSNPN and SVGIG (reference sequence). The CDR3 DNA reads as TGTGCCTGGAGTTGGGGTAGCGGGGTATCTACCGGGGAGCTGTTTTTT. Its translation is CAWSWGSGVSTGELFF.

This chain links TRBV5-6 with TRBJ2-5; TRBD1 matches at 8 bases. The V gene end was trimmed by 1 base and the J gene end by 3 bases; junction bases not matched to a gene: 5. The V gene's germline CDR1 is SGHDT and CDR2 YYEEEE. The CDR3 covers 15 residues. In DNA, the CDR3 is TGTGCCAGCAGCTTGCGACAGGGGTATGAAGAGACCCAGTACTTC. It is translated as CASSLRQGYEETQYF.

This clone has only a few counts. The CDR3 spells CSASATGQETQYF. The CDR3 DNA reads as TGCAGTGCTAGTGCGACAGGCCAAGAGACCCAGTACTTC. V is TRBV20-1 and J is TRBJ2-5, with a weak D call TRBD1 (6 bases). CDR3 length: 13 amino acids. Germline-derived CDR1 and CDR2 are DFQATT and SNEGSKA (reference sequence). Trimming cost V 3 bases and J 1 base, with 9 bases left between them.

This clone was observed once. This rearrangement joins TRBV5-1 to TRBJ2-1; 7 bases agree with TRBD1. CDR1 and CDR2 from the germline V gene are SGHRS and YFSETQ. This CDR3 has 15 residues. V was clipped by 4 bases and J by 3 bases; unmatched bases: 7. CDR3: CASSDDRVLYNEQFF. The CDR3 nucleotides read TGCGCCAGCAGCGACGACAGGGTCCTCTACAATGAGCAGTTCTTC. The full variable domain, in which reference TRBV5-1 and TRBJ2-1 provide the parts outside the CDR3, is KAGVTQTPRYLIKTRGQQVTLSCSPISGHRSVSWYQQTPGQGLQFLFEYFSETQRNKGNFPGRFSGRQFSNSRSEMNVSTLELGDSALYLCASSDDRVLYNEQFFGPGTRLTVL.

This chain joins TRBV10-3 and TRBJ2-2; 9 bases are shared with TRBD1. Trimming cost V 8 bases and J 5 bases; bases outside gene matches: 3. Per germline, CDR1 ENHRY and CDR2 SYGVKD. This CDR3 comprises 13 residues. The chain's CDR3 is CAIETGGTGELFF. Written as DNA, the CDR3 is TGTGCCATCGAGACAGGGGGTACCGGGGAGCTGTTTTTT.

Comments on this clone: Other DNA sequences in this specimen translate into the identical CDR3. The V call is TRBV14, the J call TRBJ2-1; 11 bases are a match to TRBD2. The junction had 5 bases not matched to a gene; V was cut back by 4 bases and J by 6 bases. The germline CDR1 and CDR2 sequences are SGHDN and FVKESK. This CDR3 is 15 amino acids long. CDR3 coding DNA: TGTGCCAGCAGCCCTACTAGCGGGGGCGGCAATGAGCAGTTCTTC. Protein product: CASSPTSGGGNEQFF. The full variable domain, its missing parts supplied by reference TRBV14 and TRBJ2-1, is EAGVTQFPSHSVIEKGQTVTLRCDPISGHDNLYWYRRVMGKEIKFLLHFVKESKQDESGMPNNRFLAERTGGTYSTLKVQPAELEDSGVYFCASSPTSGGGNEQFFGPGTRLTVL.

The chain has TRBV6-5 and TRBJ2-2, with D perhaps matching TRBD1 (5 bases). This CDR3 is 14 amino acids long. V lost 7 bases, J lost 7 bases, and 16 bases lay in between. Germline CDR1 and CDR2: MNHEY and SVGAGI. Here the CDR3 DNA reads TGTGCCAGCACTAGGACATCCAAGGACGGGGAGCTGTTTTTT. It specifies CASTRTSKDGELFF.

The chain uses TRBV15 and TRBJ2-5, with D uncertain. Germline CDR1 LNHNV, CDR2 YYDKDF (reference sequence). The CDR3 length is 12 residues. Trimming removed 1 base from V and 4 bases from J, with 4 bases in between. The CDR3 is CATSRGGETQYF. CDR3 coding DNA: TGTGCCACCAGCAGAGGAGGAGAGACCCAGTACTTC.

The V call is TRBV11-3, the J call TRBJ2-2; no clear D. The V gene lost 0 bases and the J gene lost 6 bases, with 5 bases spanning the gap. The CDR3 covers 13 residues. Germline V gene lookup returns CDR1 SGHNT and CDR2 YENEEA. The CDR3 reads CASSLDPAGELFF. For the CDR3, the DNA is TGTGCCAGCAGCTTAGACCCCGCCGGGGAGCTGTTTTTT.

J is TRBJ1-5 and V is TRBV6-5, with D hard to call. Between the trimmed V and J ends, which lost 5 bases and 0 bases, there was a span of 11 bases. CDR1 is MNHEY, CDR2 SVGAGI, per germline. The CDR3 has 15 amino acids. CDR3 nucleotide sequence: TGTGCCAGCAGTCTTGGGATTTATAGCAATCAGCCCCAGCATTTT. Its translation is CASSLGIYSNQPQHF.